A single sample gave rise to the 12 T cell receptor beta chains below, sequenced in a study of blood T cell repertoires in COVID-19. TCRdb's copy holds only in-frame clones and misses some; the assay was immunoSEQ multiplex PCR. The sample consists of 150,000 or so clones, about 80% of them appearing once. Specimen: peripheral blood. These receptor sequences come from a woman of 80 years or more with acute or convalescent COVID-19.

V and J are TRBV3-1 (or the pseudogene TRBV3-2) and TRBJ1-5; a weak D match, TRBD1 (5 bases). Germline V gene data show CDR1 as LGHDT and CDR2 as YNNKEL (reference sequence). This CDR3 region has 17 residues. V lost 0 bases and J lost 0, with 12 bases in between. For the CDR3, the DNA is TGTGCCAGCAGCCAAGATGGGGGGGGAGGTAGCAATCAGCCCCAGCATTTT. Protein sequence: CASSQDGGGGSNQPQHF.

The V and J genes are TRBV4-1 and TRBJ1-4; D is ambiguous. This CDR3 contains 13 residues. Trimming removed 0 bases at V and 9 bases at J, with 8 bases between. Germline loops: CDR1 MGHRA, CDR2 YSYEKL. CDR3 DNA: TGCGCCAGCAGCCAAGATCTAAGAAAAAAACTGTTTTTT. It translates to CASSQDLRKKLFF.

The V call is TRBV19, the J call TRBJ1-6; TRBD1 matches 11 bases. The CDR3 runs 15 residues. The V gene's germline CDR1 is LNHDA and CDR2 SQIVND (reference sequence). V shed 3 bases and J 9 bases; nucleotides not matched to a gene: 4. Here the CDR3 DNA reads TGTGCCAGTAGTATTCTTGGGACAGGGGGTTCACCCCTCCACTTT. This translates into CASSILGTGGSPLHF. The whole variable domain, filled in from reference TRBV19 and TRBJ1-6, reads DGGITQSPKYLFRKEGQNVTLSCEQNLNHDAMYWYRQDPGQGLRLIYYSQIVNDFQKGDIAEGYSVSREKKESFPLTVTSAQKNPTAFYLCASSILGTGGSPLHFGNGTRLTVT.

The chain joins TRBV4-1 to TRBJ1-6, with unresolved D. The V end lost 4 bases, the J end lost 0 bases, and 13 bases lay between the germline ends. This CDR3 has 17 residues. Germline CDR1 MGHRA, CDR2 YSYEKL. Written as DNA, the CDR3 is TGCGCCAGCAGCCCAAGATGGGAGAACTCCTATAATTCACCCCTCCACTTT. Translated: CASSPRWENSYNSPLHF.

The rearrangement joins TRBV10-3 to TRBJ2-2, with 8 bases fitting TRBD2. The germline V gene encodes CDR1 ENHRY and CDR2 SYGVKD. V was clipped by 4 bases and J by 3 bases; unmatched bases: 7. This CDR3 is built from 16 residues. Here the CDR3 DNA reads TGTGCCATCAGTGGTTCTTACGGGGGGGACACCGGGGAGCTGTTTTTT. Its translation is CAISGSYGGDTGELFF.

The CDR3 bases are TGTGCCTGGAGTGGAACAGGGGGTTGGACTGAAGCTTTCTTT. It encodes CAWSGTGGWTEAFF. This rearrangement joins TRBV30 to TRBJ1-1; TRBD1 agrees at 8 bases. Trimming at V came to 1 base and at J to 5 bases, leaving 6 bases not matched to a gene. The CDR3 is made up of 14 amino acids. Germline CDR1 and CDR2: GTSNPN and SVGIG (reference sequence).

In nucleotides, the CDR3 is TGTGCCAGCTCGGGCGGGGGAGCCGAAGAGCAGTACTTC. This gives the protein CASSGGGAEEQYF. The chain joins TRBV28 to TRBJ2-7; TRBD2 matches 7 bases. V lost 8 bases, J lost 7 bases, and 11 bases stayed unmatched. The CDR3 runs to 13 residues. Germline V lookup: CDR1 MDHEN, CDR2 SYDVKM.

This chain joins TRBV11-2 and TRBJ2-6; D not resolved. The CDR3 covers 15 residues. The germline V and J ends were trimmed by 5 bases and 2 bases, with 10 bases remaining between them. Germline CDR1 SGHAT, CDR2 FQNNGV. In nucleotides, the CDR3 is TGTGCCAGCAGCCCAGGTCCCCCTGGGGCCAACGTCCTGACTTTC. Translated: CASSPGPPGANVLTF.

This rearrangement joins TRBV9 to TRBJ1-6; TRBD1 is a possible D gene (5 bases). The CDR3 sequence is 14 residues long. V lost 2 bases and J 8 bases, leaving 11 bases between the germline ends. Germline CDR1 reads SGDLS; CDR2 reads YYNGEE. The CDR3 protein is CASSVQIRDSPLHF. In DNA, the CDR3 is TGTGCCAGCAGCGTTCAGATCAGGGATTCACCCCTCCACTTT.

J is TRBJ1-1 and V is TRBV19; TRBD1 might be the D (6 bases). This CDR3 is built from 13 residues. Germline CDR1 reads LNHDA; CDR2 reads SQIVND (reference sequence). V dropped 3 bases and J dropped 4 bases, with 9 bases sitting between them. This chain's CDR3 is CASSMSRGTEAFF. CDR3 coding DNA: TGTGCCAGTAGTATGAGCAGGGGCACTGAAGCTTTCTTT.

This chain joins TRBV10-3 and TRBJ2-1, with D perhaps TRBD1 (6 bases). Trimming took off 10 bases at V and 3 bases at J, with 22 bases between the two ends. This CDR3 is 16 amino acids long. Germline V lookup: CDR1 ENHRY, CDR2 SYGVKD. This CDR3 reads CATYNSEAGDYNEQFF. For the CDR3, the DNA is TGTGCCACCTATAACTCCGAGGCAGGGGACTACAATGAGCAGTTCTTC.

The CDR3 sequence: CASSSDPSGDTQYF. CDR3 in DNA: TGTGCCAGCAGCTCCGACCCATCGGGAGATACGCAGTATTTT. The rearrangement uses TRBV7-3 and TRBJ2-3; the D is unclear. V was trimmed by 4 bases and J by 5 bases, leaving 13 bases between them. The CDR3 runs to 14 residues. Germline-derived CDR1 and CDR2 are SGHTA and FQGTGA.